This T cell receptor beta chain appears in the sequencing data of a study of blood T cell repertoires in COVID-19 (dated by TCRdb to the early 2020s). Context from the whole study: Samples from collaborators originated in the United States, Italy and Spain and spanned both the acute and convalescent phases of COVID-19. The prospective study material was composed of cDNA or gDNA derived from T cells, B-cell-depleted T cells, or PBMCs. The dataset comprised deeply sampled blood TCRbeta repertoires from subjects exposed to, actively infected with, or recovered from COVID-19. The repertoires were released in a freely available public database intended as a resource for research on the immune response to SARS-CoV-2. The samples were drawn from the first 160 participants of the ongoing ImmuneRACE study and from 1,254 subjects provided by 6 global collaborators. A de-identified subject ID, COVID-19 status, age in years and sex were almost always included in the sample metadata. HLA class I and class II types, where available, came from metadata supplied by the sample provider rather than from assay-based typing. Here is what the overall study found, with its caveats: How much clinical and demographic metadata was included differed by source and by participant, and the metadata was provided uncurated.

For this chain, trimming is 4 bases at the V end and 4 bases at the J end, and the number of junction bases without a gene match is 6. In the germline V gene, CDR1 corresponds to MNHEY and CDR2 to SVGAGI. Taken from cysteine to phenylalanine, the CDR3 has 16 residues. The retained sequence is limited to the CDR3, 48 bases, with the frame set at the first base. TCRbeta CDR3 regions were amplified from genomic DNA by means of the immunoSEQ Assay, a bias-controlled multiplex PCR. In the source study's methods: The number of nucleated cells in each sample was estimated from the amplification of reference gene primers within the assay. To quantify the absolute abundance of each unique TCRbeta CDR3 rearrangement, sequence reads were collapsed and filtered. For each sample, productive Simpson clonality was calculated as the square root of Simpson's diversity index over productive rearrangements. Sourced from immuneACCESS, this table was stored by TCRdb with only in-frame sequences that have V and J called. A share of the clones is absent; for the studies checked, an unresolved V gene accounts for under half, and the remainder has no known explanation. V and J calls and clone size are as listed in that table; D and trimming were resolved from the DNA. This sample gives over 250,000 clones in total; around 89% of them show up just once. The top ten hold roughly 3.9% of the sample.

Samples from volunteer blood donors who had recovered from COVID-19 were contributed by a second Seattle source. Each collaborating institution followed its own protocols to collect whole blood in K2EDTA tubes. Collaborator samples were shipped for TCRbeta analysis as frozen whole blood, isolated PBMCs, or DNA extracted from either sample type. A word on this clone: This clone's antigen is unknown. Base qualities are not at hand, and no much larger clone is one base apart.

Sequenced sample: peripheral blood. The chain is made from TRBV6-5 and TRBJ1-3, with 11 junctional bases fitting TRBD1. The source of this sequence is a man aged 60 to 75 who had recovered from COVID-19. Read as DNA, the sequence is TGTGCCAGCAGTTCCGGACAGGGGGCTGGAGGAAACACCATATATTTT. It specifies CASSSGQGAGGNTIYF.